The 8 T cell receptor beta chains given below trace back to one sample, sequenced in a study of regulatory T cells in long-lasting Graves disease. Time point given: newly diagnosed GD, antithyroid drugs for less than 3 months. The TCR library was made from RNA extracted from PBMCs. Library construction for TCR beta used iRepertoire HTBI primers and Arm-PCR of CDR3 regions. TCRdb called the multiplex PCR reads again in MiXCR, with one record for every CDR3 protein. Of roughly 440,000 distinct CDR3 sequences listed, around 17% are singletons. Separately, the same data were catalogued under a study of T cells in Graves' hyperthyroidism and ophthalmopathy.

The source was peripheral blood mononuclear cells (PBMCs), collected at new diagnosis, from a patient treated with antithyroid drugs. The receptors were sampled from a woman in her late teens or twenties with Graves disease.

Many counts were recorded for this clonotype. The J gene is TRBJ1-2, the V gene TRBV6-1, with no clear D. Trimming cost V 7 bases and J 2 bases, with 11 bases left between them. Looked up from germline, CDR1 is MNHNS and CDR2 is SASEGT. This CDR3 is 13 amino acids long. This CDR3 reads CASTDTENYGYTF. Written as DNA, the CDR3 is TGTGCCAGCACCGATACGGAAAACTATGGCTACACCTTC.

The CDR3 bases are TGTGCCAGCAGTGAAGGGTACAGTAATTCACCCCTCCACTTT. Translating gives CASSEGYSNSPLHF. The chain employs TRBV6-1 and TRBJ1-6; unclear D gene. CDR1 is MNHNS and CDR2 is SASEGT in the germline V gene. The V gene lost 1 base and the J gene lost 6 bases, with 7 bases spanning the gap. CDR3 size: 14 residues.

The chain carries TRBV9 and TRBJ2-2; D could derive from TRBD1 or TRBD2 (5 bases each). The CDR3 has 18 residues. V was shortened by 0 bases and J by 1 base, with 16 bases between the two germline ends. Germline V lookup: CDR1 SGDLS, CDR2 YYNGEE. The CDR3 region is CASSVEVWMGVNTGELFF. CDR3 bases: TGTGCCAGCAGCGTAGAAGTTTGGATGGGGGTGAACACCGGGGAGCTGTTTTTT.

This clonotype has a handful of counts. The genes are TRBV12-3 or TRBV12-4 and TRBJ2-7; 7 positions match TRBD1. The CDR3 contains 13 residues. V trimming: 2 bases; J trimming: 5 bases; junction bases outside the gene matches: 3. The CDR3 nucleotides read TGTGCCAGCAGTTTAAGGGGGCTCGACGAGCAGTACTTC. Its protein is CASSLRGLDEQYF.

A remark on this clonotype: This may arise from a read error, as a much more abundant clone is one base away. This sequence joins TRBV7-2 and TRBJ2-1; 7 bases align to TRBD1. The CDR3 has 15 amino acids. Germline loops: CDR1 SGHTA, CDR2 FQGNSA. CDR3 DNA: TGTGCCGGCAGCTTCGACAGGGACGTCTACAATGAGCAGTTCTTC. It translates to CAGSFDRDVYNEQFF.

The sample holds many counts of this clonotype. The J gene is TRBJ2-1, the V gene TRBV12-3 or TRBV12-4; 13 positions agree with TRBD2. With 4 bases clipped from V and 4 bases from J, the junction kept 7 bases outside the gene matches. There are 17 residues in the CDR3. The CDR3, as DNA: TGTGCCAGCAGTTCCCGGACTAGCGGGAGCAGATACAATGAGCAGTTCTTC. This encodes CASSSRTSGSRYNEQFF.

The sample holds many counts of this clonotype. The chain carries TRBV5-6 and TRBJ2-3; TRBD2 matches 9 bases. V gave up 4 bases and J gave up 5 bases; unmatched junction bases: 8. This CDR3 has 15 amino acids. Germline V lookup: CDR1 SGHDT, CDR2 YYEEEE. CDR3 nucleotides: TGTGCCAGCAGCCTGCCTGCGACTAGCGGAGATACGCAGTATTTT. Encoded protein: CASSLPATSGDTQYF.

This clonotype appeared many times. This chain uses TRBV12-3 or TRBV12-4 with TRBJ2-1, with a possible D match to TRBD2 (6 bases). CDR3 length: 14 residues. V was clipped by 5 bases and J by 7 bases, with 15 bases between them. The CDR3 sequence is CASSTGTAFNEQFF. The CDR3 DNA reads TGTGCCAGCAGTACCGGGACTGCTTTTAATGAGCAGTTCTTC.